This T cell receptor beta chain was obtained from a study of blood T cell repertoires in COVID-19. Overall study: In each case, the material was cDNA or gDNA derived from T cells, B-cell-depleted T cells, or PBMCs.

Recruitment covered about 25 US areas and drew participants whose ages spanned roughly 18 to 95 years. Participant-reported clinical history was the basis for cohort assignment. The table came from immunoSEQ multiplex PCR; TCRdb's copy has only in-frame clones and leaves some out. The data show roughly 230,000 clones, approximately 84% seen once. Germline V CDR1 and CDR2: MGHRA, YSYEKL. Deletions cut 4 bases from V and 11 bases from J, with 12 bases between. This CDR3 spans 12 amino acids. This receptor was identified in a man aged 45-65 years who had recovered from COVID-19. Material: PBMCs or T cells enriched from blood (not recorded which). The chain combines TRBV4-1 with TRBJ2-1; D is perhaps TRBD2 (5 bases). The CDR3 nucleotides read TGCGCCAGCAGCCCGTGGACTGGTAAGCAGTTCTTC. Translation: CASSPWTGKQFF.